This TCR beta chain was obtained from a study of Ad26.COV2.S vaccination and SARS-CoV-2 variants. Study information: Donor allocation was to the COV1001 Ad26.COV2.S trial arm. Into the muscle, Ad26.COV2.S was dosed once or twice, 56 days apart.

Broader study findings: TCR breadth and depth estimates may have understated total T cell responses. Breadth, reportedly substantial, characterized the spike-specific CD8+ and CD4+ T cell responses after vaccination.

Treatment noted: around 19 received Ad26.COV2.S at low or high dose, single or two shots; 5 received placebo; per-sample allocation not given. Samples were taken on day 63 after the first vaccine or placebo injection. Comment on this clone: As yet, its antigen is unknown.

The repertoire was sequenced with immunoSEQ multiplex PCR; TCRdb's copy has only in-frame clones and lacks some. The table includes hundreds of thousands of clones, about 93% detected once. The CDR3 totals 15 residues. After removal of 6 bases from V and 4 bases from J, the junction contained 7 bases not matched to a gene. Germline V gives CDR1 MNHEY, CDR2 SVGAGI. The V call is TRBV6-5, the J call TRBJ2-1; 9 bases align to TRBD1. The sample here was peripheral blood, taken in a trial of Ad26.COV2.S vaccine versus placebo. This TCR was recovered from a person between 18 and 59 years old who received the Ad26.COV2.S COVID-19 vaccine or a placebo. In nucleotides, the CDR3 is TGTGCCAGCAGGACAACAGGGGGCGTTTACAATGAGCAGTTCTTC. This translates into CASRTTGGVYNEQFF.